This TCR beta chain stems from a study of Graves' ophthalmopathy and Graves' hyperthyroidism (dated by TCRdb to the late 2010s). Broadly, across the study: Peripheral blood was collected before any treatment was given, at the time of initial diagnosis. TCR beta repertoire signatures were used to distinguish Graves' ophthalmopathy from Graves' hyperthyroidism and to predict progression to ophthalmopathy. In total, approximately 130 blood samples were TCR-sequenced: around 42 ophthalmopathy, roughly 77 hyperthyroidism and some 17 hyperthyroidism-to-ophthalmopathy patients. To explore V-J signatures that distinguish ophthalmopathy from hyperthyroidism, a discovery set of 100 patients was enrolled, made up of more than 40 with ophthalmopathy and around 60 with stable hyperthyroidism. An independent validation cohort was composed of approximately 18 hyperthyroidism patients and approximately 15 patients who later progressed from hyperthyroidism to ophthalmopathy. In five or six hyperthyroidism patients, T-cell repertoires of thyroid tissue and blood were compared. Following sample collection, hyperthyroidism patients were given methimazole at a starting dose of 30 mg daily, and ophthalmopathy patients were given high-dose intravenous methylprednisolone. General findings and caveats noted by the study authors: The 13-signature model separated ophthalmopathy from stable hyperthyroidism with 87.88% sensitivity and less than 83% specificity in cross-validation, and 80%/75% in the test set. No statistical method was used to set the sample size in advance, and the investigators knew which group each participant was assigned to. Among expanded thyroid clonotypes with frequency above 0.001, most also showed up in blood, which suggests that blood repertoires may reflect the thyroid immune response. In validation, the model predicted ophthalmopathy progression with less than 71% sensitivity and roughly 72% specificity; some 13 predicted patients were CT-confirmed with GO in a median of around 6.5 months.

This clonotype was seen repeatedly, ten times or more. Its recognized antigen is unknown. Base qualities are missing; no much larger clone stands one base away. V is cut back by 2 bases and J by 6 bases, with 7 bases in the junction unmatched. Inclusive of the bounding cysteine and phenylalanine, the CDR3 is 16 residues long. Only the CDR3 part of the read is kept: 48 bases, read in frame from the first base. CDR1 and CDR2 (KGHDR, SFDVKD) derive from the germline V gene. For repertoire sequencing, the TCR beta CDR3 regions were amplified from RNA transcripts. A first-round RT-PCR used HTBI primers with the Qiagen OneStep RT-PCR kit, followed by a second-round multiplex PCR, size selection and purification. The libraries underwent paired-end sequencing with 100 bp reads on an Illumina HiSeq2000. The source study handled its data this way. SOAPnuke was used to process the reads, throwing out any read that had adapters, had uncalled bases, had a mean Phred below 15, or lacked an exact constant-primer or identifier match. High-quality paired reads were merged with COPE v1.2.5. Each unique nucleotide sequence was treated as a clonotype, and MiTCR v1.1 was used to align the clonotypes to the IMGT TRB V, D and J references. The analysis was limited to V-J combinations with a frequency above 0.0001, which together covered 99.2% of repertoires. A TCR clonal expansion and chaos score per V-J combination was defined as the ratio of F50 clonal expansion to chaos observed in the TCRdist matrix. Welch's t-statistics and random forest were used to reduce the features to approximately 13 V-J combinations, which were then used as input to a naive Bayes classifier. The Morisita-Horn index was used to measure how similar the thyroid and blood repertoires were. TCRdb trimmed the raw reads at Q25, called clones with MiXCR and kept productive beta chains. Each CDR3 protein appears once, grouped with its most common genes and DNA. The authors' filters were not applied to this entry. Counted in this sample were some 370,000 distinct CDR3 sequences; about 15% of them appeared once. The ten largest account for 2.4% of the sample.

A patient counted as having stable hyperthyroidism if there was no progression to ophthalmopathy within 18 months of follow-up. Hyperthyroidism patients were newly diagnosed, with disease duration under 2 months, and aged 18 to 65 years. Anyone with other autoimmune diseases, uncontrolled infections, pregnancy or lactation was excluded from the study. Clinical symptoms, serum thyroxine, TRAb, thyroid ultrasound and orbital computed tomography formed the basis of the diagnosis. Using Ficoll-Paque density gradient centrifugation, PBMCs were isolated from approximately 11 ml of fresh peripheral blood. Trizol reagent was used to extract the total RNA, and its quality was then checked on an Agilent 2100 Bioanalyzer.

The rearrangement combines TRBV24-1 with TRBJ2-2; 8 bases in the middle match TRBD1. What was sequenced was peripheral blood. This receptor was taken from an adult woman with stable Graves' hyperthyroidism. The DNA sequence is TGTGCCACCAGTGATTATTCAGGGGGCGCCGCCGGGGAGCTGTTTTTT. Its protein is CATSDYSGGAAGELFF.